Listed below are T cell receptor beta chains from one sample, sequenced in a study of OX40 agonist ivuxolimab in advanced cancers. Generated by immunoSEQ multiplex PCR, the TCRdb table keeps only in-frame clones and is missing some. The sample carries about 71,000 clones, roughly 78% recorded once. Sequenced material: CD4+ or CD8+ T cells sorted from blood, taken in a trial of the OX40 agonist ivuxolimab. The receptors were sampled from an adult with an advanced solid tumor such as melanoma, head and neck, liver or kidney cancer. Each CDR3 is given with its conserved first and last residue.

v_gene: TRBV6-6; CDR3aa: CASSYPQNNYGYTF
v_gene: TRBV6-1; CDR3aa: CASSEASGTDTQYF
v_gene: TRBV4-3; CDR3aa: CASSQDPPGLTGNTIYF
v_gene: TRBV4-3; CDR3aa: CASSPESSTGNTIYF
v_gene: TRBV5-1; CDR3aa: CASSPGQDAISYNEQFF
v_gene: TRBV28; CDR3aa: CASSLRVDYGYTF
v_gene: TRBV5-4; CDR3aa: CASTTGRRFYEQYF
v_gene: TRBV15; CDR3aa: CATSRDRVAYRVHEQFF
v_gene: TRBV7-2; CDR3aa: CASSLGGGNTEAFF
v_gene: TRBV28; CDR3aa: CASSLDRNQPQHF
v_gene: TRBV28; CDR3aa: CASSSSGVAGAREQFF
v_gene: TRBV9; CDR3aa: CASSPRQGGEKLFF
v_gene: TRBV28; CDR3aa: CASSLAGQSSYEQYF
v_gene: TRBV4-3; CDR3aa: CASSQGERGRTNEKLFF
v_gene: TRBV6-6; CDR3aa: CASRKTSGGKQETQYF
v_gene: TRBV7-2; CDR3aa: CASSIQGSSDTQYF
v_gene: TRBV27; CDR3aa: CASSLYGTYNEQFF
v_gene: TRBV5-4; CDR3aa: CASSRDNMNTEAFF
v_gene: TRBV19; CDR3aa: CASSPEDRGMRYTF
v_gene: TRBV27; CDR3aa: CASSPRLAGEPYYNEQFF
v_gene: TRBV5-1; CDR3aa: CASSLGHSGTDTQYF
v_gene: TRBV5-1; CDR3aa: CASSLDQGATRYGYTF
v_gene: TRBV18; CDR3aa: CASSPVGQLGGEQYF
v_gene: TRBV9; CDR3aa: CASSGTPGRNSGNTIYF
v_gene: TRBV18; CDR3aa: CASSPSDSHNEQFF
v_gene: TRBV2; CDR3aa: CASSEARRAGGTQYF
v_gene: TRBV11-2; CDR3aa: CASTRRTGGSGGYTF
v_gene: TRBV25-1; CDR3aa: CASSEYGNNEQFF
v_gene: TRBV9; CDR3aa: CASSVAAGYQETQYF
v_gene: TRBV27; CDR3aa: CASTGKGGEAFF
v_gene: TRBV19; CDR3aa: CATCSRGREDQPQHF
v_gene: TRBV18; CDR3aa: CASSPARNSNQPQHF
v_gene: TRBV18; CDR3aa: CASSPGGGLGYGYTF
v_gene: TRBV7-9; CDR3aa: CASSLDQGRYYGYTF
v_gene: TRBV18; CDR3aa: CASSPPGGVEAFF
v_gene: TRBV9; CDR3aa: CASSVGYGYTF
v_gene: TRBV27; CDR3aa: CASSFRRGQIDTQYF
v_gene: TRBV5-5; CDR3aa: CASSRDPSYNEQFF
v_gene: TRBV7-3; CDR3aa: CASSSMAGGNSPLHF
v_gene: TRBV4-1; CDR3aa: CASSLIPGQGGFREKLFF
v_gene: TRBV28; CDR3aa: CAGQERTGNTIYF
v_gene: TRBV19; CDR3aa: CASSIDGVSTDTQYF
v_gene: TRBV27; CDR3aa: CASSLRPGPEAFF
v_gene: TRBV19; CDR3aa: CASSTRLGTGNTEAFF
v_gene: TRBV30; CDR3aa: CAWSNRTGTTVKLFF
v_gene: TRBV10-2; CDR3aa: CASSGAHPETGGNQPQHF
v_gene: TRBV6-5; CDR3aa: CASRLSGTSYQPQHF
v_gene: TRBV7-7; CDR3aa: CASSRDSPSTDTQYF
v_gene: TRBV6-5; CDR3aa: CASSPSQGRNTEAFF